A selection of T cell receptor beta chains follows, all from one sample in a study of cytomegalovirus exposure and HLA in healthy donors. Assay: immunoSEQ multiplex PCR; the TCRdb copy retains only in-frame clones and omits some. Here the sample spans 100,000 to 150,000 clones, about 76% being singletons. Sequenced sample: PBMCs. The receptors were gathered from a man in his late teens or twenties in good health and CMV-seronegative. Both conserved end residues are part of each CDR3. The D gene is left open where the match is weak. Not every row has a clone size; where given, it reads once, few, many or a size class.

size	V	J	D	DNA	CDR3
few	TRBV14	TRBJ2-6	-	TGTGCCAGCAGCCAGAGAGGGCCCAGCTCTGGGGCCAACGTCCTGACTTTC	CASSQRGPSSGANVLTF
-	TRBV9	TRBJ2-7	-	TGTGCCAGTGGGCAGCTCCCCTACGAGCAGTACTTC	CASGQLPYEQYF
-	TRBV10-3	TRBJ2-7	-	TGTGCCATCAGAATGGGTACAGGGCTCTCCTACGAGCAGTACTTC	CAIRMGTGLSYEQYF
-	TRBV6-5	TRBJ2-7	-	TGTGCCAGCGGGCGGGGGCGGCTCTACGAGCAGTACTTC	CASGRGRLYEQYF
-	TRBV6-5	TRBJ2-5	-	TGTGCCAGCAGGACTGGGAGGTTGGGCCAAGAGACCCAGTACTTC	CASRTGRLGQETQYF
-	TRBV9	TRBJ2-3	-	TGTGCCAGCAGCGTAGTAACGGGGGAGACAGATACGCAGTATTTT	CASSVVTGETDTQYF
-	TRBV5-1	TRBJ2-1	-	TGCGCCAGCAGCGTACAGGGTCTCGTCTCCTACAATGAGCAGTTCTTC	CASSVQGLVSYNEQFF
few	TRBV7-3	TRBJ2-3	TRBD2	TGTGCCAGCAGTTCAAGCGGGGGAAGCACAGATACGCAGTATTTT	CASSSSGGSTDTQYF
few	TRBV18	TRBJ1-2	TRBD1	TGTGCCAGCTCACCAGACAGGGGTGGCTACACCTTC	CASSPDRGGYTF
-	TRBV4-1	TRBJ1-3	-	TGCGCCAGCAGCCCTGAGAAGCGCGAGCCCTCTGGAAACACCATATATTTT	CASSPEKREPSGNTIYF
-	TRBV7-8	TRBJ1-5	-	TGTGCCAGCAGCTTACCGCGTTTGGGAGGGATTAGCAATCAGCCCCAGCATTTT	CASSLPRLGGISNQPQHF
-	TRBV9	TRBJ1-1	TRBD1	TGTGCCAGCAGCGTAGATATCCACCCTGGGGGACAGGAGAACACTGAAGCTTTCTTT	CASSVDIHPGGQENTEAFF
-	TRBV7-2	TRBJ1-2	TRBD1	TGTGCCAGCAGCGGATGGACAGGGGGCGTTGAGGGCGGCTACACCTTC	CASSGWTGGVEGGYTF
-	TRBV4-3	TRBJ2-1	TRBD2	TGCGCCAGCAGCCAACCCCCGGGCGGGGGATACAATGAGCAGTTCTTC	CASSQPPGGGYNEQFF
-	TRBV7-6	TRBJ1-1	-	TGTGCCAGCAGGGGCTTTGGCACTGAAGCTTTCTTT	CASRGFGTEAFF
-	TRBV13	TRBJ1-1	-	TGTGCCAGCAGCTTATACAGCATGAACACTGAAGCTTTCTTT	CASSLYSMNTEAFF
few	TRBV5-6	TRBJ1-1	-	TGTGCCAGCAGCTTGGCCGGGGGGCGCAGGGACACTGAAGCTTTCTTT	CASSLAGGRRDTEAFF
-	TRBV5-1	TRBJ2-1	TRBD2	TGCGCCAGCGATCCAGCGGGGGCCTACAATGAGCAGTTCTTC	CASDPAGAYNEQFF
few	TRBV30	TRBJ1-2	-	TGTGCCTGGAGTAACAGGGAAGTTCATGGCTACACCTTC	CAWSNREVHGYTF
-	TRBV28	TRBJ1-2	-	TGTGCCAGCAGTTTCCCCGAGAGGACTTACTATGGCTACACCTTC	CASSFPERTYYGYTF
-	TRBV14	TRBJ1-6	-	TGTGCCAGCAGCCAAGTAACTAGGTATTCACCCCTCCACTTT	CASSQVTRYSPLHF
-	TRBV12-2	TRBJ2-2	-	TGTGCAAGTCGCTTAGGTGGGACTAGAACCGGGGAGCTGTTTTTT	CASRLGGTRTGELFF
-	TRBV7-8	TRBJ2-1	TRBD1	TGTGCCAGCAGCCGTGGGAGGACAGGGGATGAGCAGTTCTTC	CASSRGRTGDEQFF
-	TRBV28	TRBJ2-1	TRBD1	TGTGCCAGCAGGCCAGCAGGGGGCAGTGAGCAGTTCTTC	CASRPAGGSEQFF
-	TRBV9	TRBJ2-3	-	TGTGCCAGCAGCGCAAGGGGCGGGGTAAGCACAGATACGCAGTATTTT	CASSARGGVSTDTQYF
-	TRBV7-8	TRBJ1-5	-	TGTGCCAGCAGCGGGCGGGACAATCAGCCCCAGCATTTT	CASSGRDNQPQHF
-	TRBV25-1	TRBJ2-5	-	TGTGCCAGCAGTGAATGGTCTAGCGCTCGGGAGACCCAGTACTTC	CASSEWSSARETQYF
-	TRBV29-1	TRBJ1-1	TRBD1	TGCAGCGTTGAGGCGGCAGGGGGCACCCGGCCTTTCTTT	CSVEAAGGTRPFF
-	TRBV2	TRBJ1-2	-	TGTGCCAGCAAAGGGAGCAGCTACTATGGCTACACCTTC	CASKGSSYYGYTF
-	TRBV29-1	TRBJ1-1	-	TGCAGCGTAAGGGGGAACACTGAAGCTTTCTTT	CSVRGNTEAFF
-	TRBV7-6	TRBJ1-6	TRBD1	TGTGCCAGCAGCCGAGATCGACAGGGTAATAATTCACCCCTCCACTTT	CASSRDRQGNNSPLHF
few	TRBV4-3	TRBJ2-2	TRBD2	TGCGCCAGCAGCCAAGGGCGACAGCGGGGGGGCGCGGACACCGGGGAGCTGTTTTTT	CASSQGRQRGGADTGELFF
-	TRBV7-8	TRBJ1-5	-	TGTGCCAGCAGCTGGGCGGGATATAGCAATCAGCCCCAGCATTTT	CASSWAGYSNQPQHF
-	TRBV19	TRBJ1-4	-	TGTGCCAGTAGTATGGGAGCCGCAACTAATGAAAAACTGTTTTTT	CASSMGAATNEKLFF